The present T cell receptor (beta chain) was sequenced within a study of technical replicates of blood from several donors. Here immunoSEQ multiplex PCR was the method, and the copy in TCRdb shows in-frame clones only, minus some. Of tens of thousands of clones detected, under 95% appear once; the ten largest clones hold under 0.3%. The CDR3 runs to 16 residues. Germline V CDR1 and CDR2: LNHDA, SQIVND (reference sequence). The junction had 5 bases not matched to a gene; V was cut back by 5 bases and J by 0 bases. Sequences were obtained from T cells isolated from PBMCs. This chain links TRBV19 with TRBJ1-5; 9 bases match TRBD1. The receptor comes from a human donor in good health. Here the CDR3 DNA reads TGTGCCAGTAGTCCGGGACAGGGCCATAGCAATCAGCCCCAGCATTTT. It codes for CASSPGQGHSNQPQHF. The complete variable domain, with remaining parts taken from reference TRBV19 and TRBJ1-5, reads DGGITQSPKYLFRKEGQNVTLSCEQNLNHDAMYWYRQDPGQGLRLIYYSQIVNDFQKGDIAEGYSVSREKKESFPLTVTSAQKNPTAFYLCASSPGQGHSNQPQHFGDGTRLSIL.